Detailed here is one TCR beta chain. This sample was included in a study of blood T cell repertoires in COVID-19. Clones were sequenced by immunoSEQ multiplex PCR, and TCRdb holds only the in-frame ones, with some missing. The data show fewer than 400,000 clones, about 90% seen once. The CDR3 spans 12 residues. V lost 8 bases, J lost 4 bases, and 8 bases lay in between. CDR1 is MDHEN and CDR2 is SYDVKM in the germline V gene. This sequence joins TRBV28 and TRBJ1-4; no firm D call. The TCR was taken from a woman aged 30 to 39 with COVID-19, enrolled during active disease. The sequenced material came from peripheral blood. The CDR3 DNA is TGTGCCAGCGGCGGTGGTAATGAAAAACTGTTTTTT. Amino acids: CASGGGNEKLFF.